This TCR beta chain came from a study of T cell changes during pregnancy in multiple sclerosis. V lost 5 bases to trimming and J lost 4 bases, with 10 bases between them. CDR1 is SGHRS and CDR2 is YFSETQ in the germline V gene. The CDR3 is 13 residues long. Assay used: immunoSEQ multiplex PCR; TCRdb lists only in-frame clones, some missing. The repertoire holds around 40,000 clones, just under 95% seen once, with around 8.8% in the top ten. V and J are TRBV5-1 and TRBJ2-1; D gene uncertain. Sequenced here: CD8+ T cells from peripheral blood mononuclear cells, sampled in the third trimester of pregnancy. The clonotype originates from a female donor with multiple sclerosis, enrolled in a pregnancy study. CDR3: CASRVELYNEQFF. The CDR3 region has the DNA TGCGCCAGCAGGGTGGAGCTATACAATGAGCAGTTCTTC.